This T cell receptor beta chain was observed in a study of OX40 agonist ivuxolimab in advanced cancers. Libraries were prepared by immunoSEQ multiplex PCR; TCRdb keeps only in-frame clonotypes and omits some of them. The sample yields around 62,000 clones, 65% to 90% seen once. CDR3 length equals 16 residues. Germline-derived CDR1 and CDR2 are SGHAT and FQNNGV. V shed 5 bases, J shed 4 bases, and the junction held 9 bases outside the gene matches. Sample: CD4+ or CD8+ T cells sorted from blood, taken in a trial of the OX40 agonist ivuxolimab. This receptor was taken from an adult with an advanced solid tumor such as melanoma, head and neck, liver or kidney cancer. The gene calls are TRBV11-2 and TRBJ1-2; 11 bases agree with TRBD1. The CDR3 sequence: CASSQSGQGGVYGYTF. The CDR3 bases are TGTGCCAGCAGCCAGTCGGGACAGGGGGGCGTCTATGGCTACACCTTC.